This T cell receptor beta chain emerged from a study of spatial heterogeneity in lung cancer. Across the study: Across the raw uncorrected reads, a unique TCR and UMI combination was observed, on average, more than ten times.

Remarks on this clonotype: Just one base apart from a much larger clone, this may be a read error.

TCRdb redid the calling of the 5' RACE reads with MiXCR, one entry per CDR3 protein. The data contain roughly 80,000 distinct CDR3 sequences, 8% of them singletons. Time point in this sample: sample taken at primary tumor resection. The receptor's source is a male donor with early-stage non-small cell lung cancer. Material: PBMCs, obtained at surgery.

The CDR3 bases are TGCAGTGCCAGAAAAGGGGTAGATACGCCGTATTTT. Translating it yields CSARKGVDTPYF. V is TRBV20-1 and J is TRBJ2-3; TRBD1 might be the D (5 bases). This CDR3 comprises 12 residues. Germline CDR1 and CDR2: DFQATT and SNEGSKA (reference sequence).